The entry below gives a single TCR beta chain sequence along with its context. Its antigen is still unknown. Base qualities are not provided; no much larger clone lies one nucleotide away. The record originates from a study of blood T cell repertoires in COVID-19 (TCRdb year 2020). Background on the whole study: The collaborator samples originated in the United States, Italy and Spain and spanned the acute and convalescent phases of COVID-19. The dataset comprised deeply sampled blood TCRbeta repertoires from subjects exposed to, actively infected with, or recovered from COVID-19. Nearly every sample came with metadata listing a de-identified subject ID, COVID-19 status, age in years and sex. Where available, HLA class I and class II types were obtained from metadata supplied by the sample provider rather than from assay-based typing. The material from the prospective study consisted of cDNA or gDNA derived from T cells, B-cell-depleted T cells, or PBMCs. Samples were obtained from the ongoing ImmuneRACE study (first 160 participants) and from some 1,300 subjects provided by 6 global collaborators. The repertoires were made available in a free public database intended to serve as a resource for research on the immune response to SARS-CoV-2.

The CDR3 has 14 amino acids, counting the end cysteine and phenylalanine. Only CDR3 DNA remains: 42 bases, in frame from the first base. CDR1 MGHRA and CDR2 YSYEKL were looked up in the germline V gene. Relative to germline, V is 4 bases shorter and J is 2 bases shorter, with 12 bases between their ends. TCRbeta CDR3 regions were amplified from genomic DNA using the immunoSEQ Assay, a bias-controlled multiplex PCR. On the study's bioinformatics: The number of nucleated cells in each sample was estimated by amplification of reference gene primers within the assay. To quantify the absolute abundance of each unique TCRbeta CDR3 rearrangement, sequence reads were collapsed and filtered. For each sample, productive Simpson clonality was calculated as the square root of Simpson's diversity index across productive rearrangements. Held by TCRdb, this immuneACCESS table contains in-frame sequences only and omits some clones. Under half of the omission traces to an unresolved V gene where checked; the cause of the rest is unknown. The DNA gave D and trimming, while V, J and clone size come from that table. Here the sample has about 49,000 clones; under 90% occur a single time. The top ten constitute more than 20% of the sample.

One collaborating source in Seattle enrolled patients during active infection and followed them longitudinally through the course of disease. Collaborating institutions collected whole blood in K2EDTA tubes following their own protocols. For TCRbeta analysis, collaborators shipped samples as frozen whole blood, isolated PBMCs, or DNA extracted from either of those sample types. The full study reports these points: Clinical and demographic metadata were provided uncurated, with the amount varying by source and participant.

The sequenced material came from peripheral blood. This receptor was identified in a woman older than 75 with COVID-19, enrolled during active disease. The sequence joins TRBV4-1 to TRBJ2-7; the D gene cannot be named for sure. The CDR3 loop reads CASSPWPQTYEQYF. The nucleotide sequence is TGCGCCAGCAGCCCCTGGCCGCAGACCTACGAGCAGTACTTC.